Shown below are 16 T cell receptor beta chains from a single sample sequenced in a study of shared clonotypes between healthy human individuals. Data came from immunoSEQ multiplex PCR; TCRdb stores just in-frame clones and leaves some out. The sample contains approximately 500,000 clones, over 75% of which appear only once. The sample taken for sequencing was PBMCs. These receptors were collected from a woman in her thirties or forties in good health. Some clones in this sample may be carry-over from other donors' samples.

This chain links TRBV7-2 with TRBJ2-1; D unclear. Germline lookup yields CDR1 SGHTA and CDR2 FQGNSA. V shed 7 bases and J shed 3 bases, with 13 bases lying between them. CDR3 length equals 14 residues. The CDR3 DNA follows: TGTGCCAGCACCCCGGGCCTCGGCTACAATGAGCAGTTCTTC. Amino acids: CASTPGLGYNEQFF.

The gene calls are TRBV2 and TRBJ1-4, with D tentatively TRBD1 (6 bases). The CDR3 runs to 12 residues. CDR1 is SNHLY and CDR2 is FYNNEI in the germline V gene. V was trimmed by 4 bases and J by 15 bases, leaving 15 bases between them. The CDR3 sequence: CASSGNRVTVFF. The DNA for the CDR3 is TGTGCCAGCAGTGGAAACAGGGTAACCGTGTTTTTT.

This clone was counted between two and nine times. The germline gene is not matched at one end of the junction; a read error may be the cause. The V call is TRBV6-1, the J call TRBJ1-2, with D unresolved. The length of the CDR3 is 14 residues. Germline V gene lookup returns CDR1 MNHNS and CDR2 SASEGT. CDR3 amino acids: CASREVTTLKGYTF. CDR3 sequence (DNA): TGTGCCAGCAGAGAAGTCACAACGCTGAAAGGCTACACCTTC.

The chain uses TRBV6-4 and TRBJ1-1, with 8 positions matching TRBD1. This CDR3 is 19 amino acids long. Germline CDR1 reads MRHNA; CDR2 reads SNTAGT. After removal of 0 bases from V and 0 bases from J, the junction contained 12 bases not matched to a gene. The CDR3 spells CASSDSIRDRSSMNTEAFF. The DNA of the CDR3 is TGTGCCAGCAGTGACTCGATCAGGGACAGGAGCTCCATGAACACTGAAGCTTTCTTT.

A word on this clone: The same CDR3 is also encoded by other DNA sequences in this sample. The chain is built from TRBV27 and TRBJ2-3; D gene unclear. The CDR3 totals 11 residues. V lost 3 bases, J lost 4 bases, and 2 bases lay in between. CDR1 and CDR2 (germline): MNHEY, SMNVEV (reference sequence). Here the CDR3 DNA reads TGTGCCAGCAGTTTCGCAGATACGCAGTATTTT. Its translation is CASSFADTQYF.

This clone has just one count. The chain recombines TRBV27 with TRBJ2-1, with 14 bases aligning to TRBD2. From germline, CDR1 is MNHEY and CDR2 SMNVEV (reference sequence). CDR3 length equals 18 residues. Germline trimming cut 4 bases from V and 9 bases from J; bases unmatched to any gene: 14. The CDR3 sequence: CASSSGLAGVGLQGEQFF. CDR3 coding DNA: TGTGCCAGCAGTTCGGGACTAGCGGGAGTGGGACTCCAAGGTGAGCAGTTCTTC.

The chain links TRBV9 to TRBJ2-3, with 9 positions matching TRBD1. This CDR3 has 16 amino acids. Germline loops: CDR1 SGDLS, CDR2 YYNGEE. V dropped 0 bases and J dropped 3; count of bases not matched to a gene: 5. The CDR3: CASSVGPGTGTDTQYF. Here the CDR3 DNA reads TGTGCCAGCAGCGTAGGACCCGGGACAGGGACAGATACGCAGTATTTT.

The CDR3 sequence is CASSSGGGAYEQYF. The DNA for the CDR3 is TGTGCCAGTAGTAGTGGCGGGGGGGCATACGAGCAGTACTTC. The J gene is TRBJ2-7, the V gene TRBV19, with 9 bases aligning to TRBD2. Germline assignment: CDR1 LNHDA and CDR2 SQIVND (reference sequence). V dropped 4 bases and J dropped 4; count of bases not matched to a gene: 5. This CDR3 is 14 amino acids long.

The chain uses TRBV28 and TRBJ2-2, with 8 bases matching TRBD2. Germline trimming cut 5 bases from V and 5 bases from J; bases unmatched to any gene: 13. Per germline, CDR1 MDHEN and CDR2 SYDVKM. This CDR3 has 17 amino acids. The CDR3 loop reads CASSRYSGKVYTGELFF. CDR3 DNA: TGTGCCAGCAGTCGGTATAGCGGGAAGGTGTATACCGGGGAGCTGTTTTTT.

J is TRBJ1-2 and V is TRBV30; no clear D gene. V lost 1 base, J lost 2 bases, and 8 bases lay in between. The CDR3 totals 13 residues. Germline assignment: CDR1 GTSNPN and CDR2 SVGIG (reference sequence). The CDR3 is CAWSGDLNYGYTF. CDR3 in DNA: TGTGCCTGGAGTGGTGACTTGAACTATGGCTACACCTTC.

This clone was observed a few times. The chain carries TRBV28 and TRBJ2-2; 9 nucleotides line up with TRBD2. This CDR3 has 15 amino acids. The germline V gene encodes CDR1 MDHEN and CDR2 SYDVKM. The trim removed 7 bases at V and 4 bases at J, leaving 7 bases unmatched. The CDR3 reads CASKIAGAGTGELFF. The CDR3, as DNA: TGTGCCAGCAAAATAGCGGGAGCGGGCACCGGGGAGCTGTTTTTT.

The chain carries TRBV6-5 and TRBJ2-7; D not resolved. In germline, CDR1 is MNHEY, CDR2 SVGAGI. The length of the CDR3 is 13 residues. V dropped 2 bases and J dropped 8 bases, with 13 bases sitting between them. CDR3 in amino acids: CASSYPLRCKQYF. CDR3 bases: TGTGCCAGCAGTTACCCCCTGCGGTGTAAGCAGTACTTC.

This chain uses TRBV19 with TRBJ2-7; the match to TRBD1 covers 7 bases. This CDR3 is built from 15 residues. After removal of 4 bases from V and 2 bases from J, the junction contained 8 bases not matched to a gene. Looked up from germline, CDR1 is LNHDA and CDR2 is SQIVND (reference sequence). CDR3 in amino acids: CASSNQGEGAYEQYF. In nucleotides, the CDR3 is TGTGCCAGTAGTAACCAGGGGGAAGGTGCCTACGAGCAGTACTTC.

The chain uses TRBV30 and TRBJ2-1, with 14 bases fitting TRBD2. CDR1 and CDR2 from the germline V gene are GTSNPN and SVGIG (reference sequence). V was clipped by 3 bases and J by 6 bases; unmatched bases: 4. The length of the CDR3 is 15 residues. For the CDR3, the DNA is TGTGCCTGGAGCCTCGGACTAGCGGGAGGCAATGAGCAGTTCTTC. Encoded protein: CAWSLGLAGGNEQFF.

This clone has a count of ten or more. The J gene is TRBJ2-5, the V gene TRBV6-1; 9 bases agree with TRBD2. The CDR3 runs to 16 residues. Per germline, CDR1 MNHNS and CDR2 SASEGT. Germline trimming cut 4 bases from V and 1 base from J; bases unmatched to any gene: 7. The CDR3 here is CASSAMTSGSQETQYF. The CDR3 DNA reads TGTGCCAGCAGTGCCATGACTAGCGGATCCCAAGAGACCCAGTACTTC.

This chain joins TRBV11-3 and TRBJ2-4, with D tentatively TRBD1 (8 bases). The CDR3 sequence is 13 residues long. V dropped 8 bases and J dropped 3 bases, with 11 bases sitting between them. Germline CDR1 SGHNT, CDR2 YENEEA. The CDR3 reads CASHRGGKNIQYF. The DNA of the CDR3 is TGTGCCAGCCACAGGGGGGGCAAAAACATTCAGTACTTC.